This TCR beta chain was sequenced in a study of T cells in Graves' hyperthyroidism and ophthalmopathy. The sample holds many counts of this clonotype. Subjects aged 18 to 65 presented with newly diagnosed hyperthyroidism of less than 2 months' duration. Germline V gene data show CDR1 as SQVTM and CDR2 as ANQGSEA. The V end was cut by 5 bases, the J end by 2 bases, with 13 bases between. CDR3 length equals 13 residues. Template material for amplifying TCR beta CDR3 regions consisted of RNA transcripts. First-round RT-PCR of the TCR CDR3 relied on the HTBI primer set. TCRdb redid the calling of the multiplex PCR reads with MiXCR, one entry per CDR3 protein. The sample has about 760,000 distinct CDR3 sequences; just over 35% are singletons.

The chain couples TRBV29-1 to TRBJ2-7; no reliable D call. Sequenced sample: blood. The clonotype originates from a woman between 40 and 50 years old with Graves' hyperthyroidism. The CDR3 is CSVIESGTYEQYF. As DNA, the CDR3 is TGCAGCGTTATAGAGTCGGGTACCTACGAGCAGTACTTC.